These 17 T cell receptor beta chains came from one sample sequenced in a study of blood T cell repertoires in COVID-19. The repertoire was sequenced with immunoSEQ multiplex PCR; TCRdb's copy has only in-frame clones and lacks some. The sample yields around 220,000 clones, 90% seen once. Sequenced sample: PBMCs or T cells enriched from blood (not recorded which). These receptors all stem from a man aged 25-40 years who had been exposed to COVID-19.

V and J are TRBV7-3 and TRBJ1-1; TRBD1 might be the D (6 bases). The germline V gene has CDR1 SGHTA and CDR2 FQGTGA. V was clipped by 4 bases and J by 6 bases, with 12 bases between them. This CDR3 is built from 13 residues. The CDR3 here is CASSSGHRSEAFF. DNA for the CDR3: TGTGCCAGCAGCTCGGGACACCGGTCTGAAGCTTTCTTT.

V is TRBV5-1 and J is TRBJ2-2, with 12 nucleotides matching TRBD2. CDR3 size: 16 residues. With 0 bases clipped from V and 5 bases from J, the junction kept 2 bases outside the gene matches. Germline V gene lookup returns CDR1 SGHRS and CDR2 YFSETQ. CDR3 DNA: TGCGCCAGCAGCTTGGCTACTAGCGGGGGGACCGGGGAGCTGTTTTTT. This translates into CASSLATSGGTGELFF. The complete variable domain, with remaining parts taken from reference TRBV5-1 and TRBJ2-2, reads KAGVTQTPRYLIKTRGQQVTLSCSPISGHRSVSWYQQTPGQGLQFLFEYFSETQRNKGNFPGRFSGRQFSNSRSEMNVSTLELGDSALYLCASSLATSGGTGELFFGEGSRLTVL.

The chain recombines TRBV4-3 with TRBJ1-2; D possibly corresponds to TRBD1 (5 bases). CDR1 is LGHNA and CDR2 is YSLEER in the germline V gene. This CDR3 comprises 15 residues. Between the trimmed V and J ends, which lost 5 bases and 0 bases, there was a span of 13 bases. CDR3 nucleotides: TGCGCCAGCAGCTACCAGCGGGGGACTAACTATGGCTACACCTTC. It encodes CASSYQRGTNYGYTF.

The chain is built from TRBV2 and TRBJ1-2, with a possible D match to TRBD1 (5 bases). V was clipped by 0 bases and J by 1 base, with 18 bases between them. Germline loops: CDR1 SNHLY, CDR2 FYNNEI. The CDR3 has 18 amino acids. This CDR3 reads CASSEAGWRDGSNYGYTF. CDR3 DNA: TGTGCCAGCAGTGAAGCGGGATGGAGGGACGGGAGTAACTATGGCTACACCTTC.

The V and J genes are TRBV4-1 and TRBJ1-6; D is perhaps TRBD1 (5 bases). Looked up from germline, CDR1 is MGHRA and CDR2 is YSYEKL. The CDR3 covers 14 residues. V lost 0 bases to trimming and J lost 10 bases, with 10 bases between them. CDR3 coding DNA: TGCGCCAGCAGCCAAGAGTGGAGGGACTCACCCCTCCACTTT. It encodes CASSQEWRDSPLHF.

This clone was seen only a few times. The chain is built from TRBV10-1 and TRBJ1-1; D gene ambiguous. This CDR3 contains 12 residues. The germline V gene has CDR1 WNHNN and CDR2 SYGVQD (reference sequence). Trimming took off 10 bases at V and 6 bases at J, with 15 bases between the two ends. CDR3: CAIRNRSAEAFF. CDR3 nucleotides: TGCGCCATCCGGAATAGGAGCGCTGAAGCTTTCTTT.

For the CDR3, the DNA is TGTGCCTGGAATTCGGGGGTACAAGCTTTCTTT. It is translated as CAWNSGVQAFF. The V and J genes are TRBV30 and TRBJ1-1; maybe TRBD1 (5 bases). Germline V gene lookup returns CDR1 GTSNPN and CDR2 SVGIG (reference sequence). This CDR3 region has 11 residues. V dropped 4 bases and J dropped 9 bases, with 12 bases sitting between them.

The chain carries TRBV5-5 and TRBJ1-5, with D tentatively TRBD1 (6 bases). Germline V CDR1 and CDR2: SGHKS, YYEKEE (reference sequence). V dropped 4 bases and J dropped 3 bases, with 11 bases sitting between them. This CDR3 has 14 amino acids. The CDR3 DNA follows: TGTGCCAGCAGCACCGGGACACCCAATCAGCCCCAGCATTTT. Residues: CASSTGTPNQPQHF.

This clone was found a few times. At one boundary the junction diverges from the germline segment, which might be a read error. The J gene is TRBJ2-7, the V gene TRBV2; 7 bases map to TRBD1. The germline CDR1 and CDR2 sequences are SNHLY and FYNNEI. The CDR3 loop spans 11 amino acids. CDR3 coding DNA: TGTGCCAGCCTTTCACGACAGGGTCGGAACTTC. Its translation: CASLSRQGRNF. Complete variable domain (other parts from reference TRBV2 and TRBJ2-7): EPEVTQTPSHQVTQMGQEVILRCVPISNHLYFYWYRQILGQKVEFLVSFYNNEISEKSEIFDDQFSVERPDGSNFTLKIRSTKLEDSAMYFCASLSRQGRNFGPGTRLTVT.

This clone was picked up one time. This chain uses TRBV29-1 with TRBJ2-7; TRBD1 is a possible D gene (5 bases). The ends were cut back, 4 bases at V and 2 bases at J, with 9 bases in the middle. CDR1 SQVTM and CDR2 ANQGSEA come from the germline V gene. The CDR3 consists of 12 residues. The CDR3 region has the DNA TGCAGCGTTGCGGCGACAGCCTACGAGCAGTACTTC. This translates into CSVAATAYEQYF.

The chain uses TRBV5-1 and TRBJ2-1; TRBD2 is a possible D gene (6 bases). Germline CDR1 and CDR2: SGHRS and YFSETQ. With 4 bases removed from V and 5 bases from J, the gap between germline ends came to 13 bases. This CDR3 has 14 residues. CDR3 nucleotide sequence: TGCGCCAGCAGCCAGGTAGGACTACACAATGAGCAGTTCTTC. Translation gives CASSQVGLHNEQFF.

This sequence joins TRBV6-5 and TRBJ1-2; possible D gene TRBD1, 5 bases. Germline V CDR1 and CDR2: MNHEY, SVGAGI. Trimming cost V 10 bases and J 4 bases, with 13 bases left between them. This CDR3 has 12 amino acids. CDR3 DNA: TGTGCCAACCTACAGGCGACCTATGGCTACACCTTC. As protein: CANLQATYGYTF.

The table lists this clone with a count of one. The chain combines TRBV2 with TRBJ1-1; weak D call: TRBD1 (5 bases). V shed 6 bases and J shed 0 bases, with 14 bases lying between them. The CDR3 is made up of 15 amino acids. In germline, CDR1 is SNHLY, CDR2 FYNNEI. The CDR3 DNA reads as TGTGCCAGCAGCCCTGGGGCGGGGTTGAACACTGAAGCTTTCTTT. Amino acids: CASSPGAGLNTEAFF.

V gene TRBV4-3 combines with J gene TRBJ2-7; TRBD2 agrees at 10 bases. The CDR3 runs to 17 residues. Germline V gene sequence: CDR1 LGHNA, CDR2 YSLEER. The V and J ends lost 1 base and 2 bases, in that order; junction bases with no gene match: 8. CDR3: CASSQVPSGGPPYEQYF. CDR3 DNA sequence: TGCGCCAGCAGCCAAGTACCTAGCGGGGGCCCTCCCTACGAGCAGTACTTC.

The CDR3 DNA is TGTGCCACCCGACTAGCGGGGGCCCGCACAGATACGCAGTATTTT. It specifies CATRLAGARTDTQYF. The rearrangement links TRBV19 to TRBJ2-3; TRBD2 matches 12 bases. V trimming: 10 bases; J trimming: 1 base; junction bases outside the gene matches: 6. Germline loops: CDR1 LNHDA, CDR2 SQIVND (reference sequence). The CDR3 runs 15 residues.

The CDR3 bases are TGTGCCAGCAGCCCCTCCTGGAGGATTCAAGAGACCCAGTACTTC. This gives the protein CASSPSWRIQETQYF. The V call is TRBV7-2, the J call TRBJ2-5; D may be TRBD2 (5 bases). With 5 bases removed from V and 2 bases from J, the gap between germline ends came to 15 bases. Germline V gene data show CDR1 as SGHTA and CDR2 as FQGNSA. The CDR3 has 15 amino acids.

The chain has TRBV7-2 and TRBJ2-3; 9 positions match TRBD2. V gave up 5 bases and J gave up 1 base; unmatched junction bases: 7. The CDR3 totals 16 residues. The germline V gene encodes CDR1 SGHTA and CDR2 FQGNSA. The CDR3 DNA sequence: TGTGCCAGCAGCCGGGATCCTAGCGGGGGCACAGATACGCAGTATTTT. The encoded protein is CASSRDPSGGTDTQYF.